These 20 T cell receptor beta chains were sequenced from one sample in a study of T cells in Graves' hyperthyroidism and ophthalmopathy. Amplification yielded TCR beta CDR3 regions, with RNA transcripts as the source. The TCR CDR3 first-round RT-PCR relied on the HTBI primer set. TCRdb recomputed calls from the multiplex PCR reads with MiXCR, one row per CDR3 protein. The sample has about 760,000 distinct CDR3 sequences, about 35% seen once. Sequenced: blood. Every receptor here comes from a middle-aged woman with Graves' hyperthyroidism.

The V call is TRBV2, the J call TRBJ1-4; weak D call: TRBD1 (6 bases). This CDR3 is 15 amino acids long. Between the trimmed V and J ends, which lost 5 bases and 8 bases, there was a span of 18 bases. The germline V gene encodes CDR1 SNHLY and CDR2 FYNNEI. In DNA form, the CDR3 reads TGTGCCAGCAGTTGGGGGCGGGGATTAGGCGAAAAACTGTTTTTT. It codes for CASSWGRGLGEKLFF.

CDR3: CASSLISGGGNQPQHF. The CDR3 DNA follows: TGTGCCAGCAGCTTAATATCAGGGGGCGGCAATCAGCCCCAGCATTTT. The chain links TRBV7-3 to TRBJ1-5; TRBD1 matches 8 bases. The CDR3 consists of 16 residues. CDR1 is SGHTA, CDR2 FQGTGA, per germline. The ends lost 1 base at V and 2 bases at J; junction bases unmatched: 4.

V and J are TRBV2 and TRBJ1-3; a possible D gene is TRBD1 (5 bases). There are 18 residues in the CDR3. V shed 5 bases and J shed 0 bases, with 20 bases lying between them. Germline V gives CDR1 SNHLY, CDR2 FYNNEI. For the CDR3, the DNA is TGTGCCAGCAGTTACTCAGCCCCAGACAGTTCCTCTGGAAACACCATATATTTT. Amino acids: CASSYSAPDSSSGNTIYF.

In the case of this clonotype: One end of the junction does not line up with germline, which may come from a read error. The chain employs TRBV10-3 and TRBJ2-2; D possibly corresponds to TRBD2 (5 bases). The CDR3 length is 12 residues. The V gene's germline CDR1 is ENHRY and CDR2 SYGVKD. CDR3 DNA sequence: TGTGCCTTCGACCATAGCACCGGGAAGCTGTTTTTT. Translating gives CAFDHSTGKLFF.

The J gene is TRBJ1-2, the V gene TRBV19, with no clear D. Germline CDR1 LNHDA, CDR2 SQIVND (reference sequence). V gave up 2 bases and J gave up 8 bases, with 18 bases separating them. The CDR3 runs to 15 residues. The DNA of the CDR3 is TGTGCCAGTAGTATACGCACTACGGGTTTTTTCGGCTACACCTTC. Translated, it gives CASSIRTTGFFGYTF. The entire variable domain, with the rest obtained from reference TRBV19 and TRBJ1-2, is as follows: DGGITQSPKYLFRKEGQNVTLSCEQNLNHDAMYWYRQDPGQGLRLIYYSQIVNDFQKGDIAEGYSVSREKKESFPLTVTSAQKNPTAFYLCASSIRTTGFFGYTFGSGTRLTVV.

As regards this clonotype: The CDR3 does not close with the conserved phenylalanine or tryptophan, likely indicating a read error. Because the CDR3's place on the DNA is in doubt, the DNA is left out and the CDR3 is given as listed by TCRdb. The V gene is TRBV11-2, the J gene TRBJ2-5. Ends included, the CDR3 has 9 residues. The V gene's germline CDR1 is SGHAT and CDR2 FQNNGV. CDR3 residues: CASSFGPYG.

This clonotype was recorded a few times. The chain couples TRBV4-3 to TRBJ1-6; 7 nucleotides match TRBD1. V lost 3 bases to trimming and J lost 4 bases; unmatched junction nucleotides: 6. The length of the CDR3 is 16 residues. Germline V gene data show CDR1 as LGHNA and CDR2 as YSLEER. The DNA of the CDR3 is TGCGCCAGCAGCCAGAGGGCGGGACAGTATAATTCACCCCTCCACTTT. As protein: CASSQRAGQYNSPLHF.

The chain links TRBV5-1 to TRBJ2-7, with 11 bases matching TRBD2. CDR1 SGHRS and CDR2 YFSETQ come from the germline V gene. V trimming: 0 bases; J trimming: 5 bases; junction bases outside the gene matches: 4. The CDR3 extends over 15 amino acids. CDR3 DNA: TGCGCCAGCAGCTTGGGGGCTAGCGGGAGGAACGAGCAGTACTTC. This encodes CASSLGASGRNEQYF.

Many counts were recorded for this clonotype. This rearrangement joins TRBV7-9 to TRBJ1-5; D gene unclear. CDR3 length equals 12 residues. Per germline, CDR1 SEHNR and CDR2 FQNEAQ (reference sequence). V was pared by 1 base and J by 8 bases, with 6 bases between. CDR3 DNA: TGTGCCAGCAGCTTAGGGGGTGAGCCCCAGCATTTT. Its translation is CASSLGGEPQHF.

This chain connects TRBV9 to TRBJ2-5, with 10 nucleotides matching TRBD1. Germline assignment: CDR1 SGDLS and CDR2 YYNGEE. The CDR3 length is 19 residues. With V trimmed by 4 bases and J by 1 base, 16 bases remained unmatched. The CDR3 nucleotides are TGTGCCAGCAGCCCCGGCCTGATGGACAGGGGGGACCTCCAAGAGACCCAGTACTTC. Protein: CASSPGLMDRGDLQETQYF.

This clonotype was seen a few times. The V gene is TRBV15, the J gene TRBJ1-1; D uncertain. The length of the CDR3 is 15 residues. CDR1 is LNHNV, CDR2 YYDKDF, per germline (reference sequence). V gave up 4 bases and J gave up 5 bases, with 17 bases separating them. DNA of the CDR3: TGTGCCACCAGCACGACCTTGGGAGAGGAAACTGAAGCTTTCTTT. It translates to CATSTTLGEETEAFF. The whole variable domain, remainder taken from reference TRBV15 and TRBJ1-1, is DAMVIQNPRYQVTQFGKPVTLSCSQTLNHNVMYWYQQKSSQAPKLLFHYYDKDFNNEADTPDNFQSRRPNTSFCFLDIRSPGLGDTAMYLCATSTTLGEETEAFFGQGTRLTVV.

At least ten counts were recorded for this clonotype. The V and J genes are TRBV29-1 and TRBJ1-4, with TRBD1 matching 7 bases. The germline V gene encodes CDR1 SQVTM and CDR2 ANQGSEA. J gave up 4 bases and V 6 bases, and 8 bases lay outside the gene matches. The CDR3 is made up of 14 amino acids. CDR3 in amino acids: CSVLLGQYNEKLFF. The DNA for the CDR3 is TGCAGCGTCCTCCTGGGACAGTATAATGAAAAACTGTTTTTT.

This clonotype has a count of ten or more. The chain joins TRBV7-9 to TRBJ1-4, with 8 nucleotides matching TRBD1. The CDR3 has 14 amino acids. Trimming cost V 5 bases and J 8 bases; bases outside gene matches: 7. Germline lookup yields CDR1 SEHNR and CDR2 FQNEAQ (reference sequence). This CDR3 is CASSPGTGREKLFF. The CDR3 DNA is TGTGCCAGCAGCCCAGGGACAGGAAGGGAAAAACTGTTTTTT.

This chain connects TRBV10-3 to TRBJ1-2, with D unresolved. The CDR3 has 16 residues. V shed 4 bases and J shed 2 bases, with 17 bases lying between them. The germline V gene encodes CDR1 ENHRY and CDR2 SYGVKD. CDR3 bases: TGTGCCATCAGTGCCGGACTAGCGGGGTTCAACTATGGCTACACCTTC. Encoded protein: CAISAGLAGFNYGYTF.

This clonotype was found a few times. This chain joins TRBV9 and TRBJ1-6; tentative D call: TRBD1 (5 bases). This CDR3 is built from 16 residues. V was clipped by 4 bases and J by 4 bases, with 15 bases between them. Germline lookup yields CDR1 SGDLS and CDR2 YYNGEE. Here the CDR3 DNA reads TGTGCCAGCAGCCGGGTGGGCCGGGGGTATAATTCACCCCTCCACTTT. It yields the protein CASSRVGRGYNSPLHF. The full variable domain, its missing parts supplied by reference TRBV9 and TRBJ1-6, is DSGVTQTPKHLITATGQRVTLRCSPRSGDLSVYWYQQSLDQGLQFLIQYYNGEERAKGNILERFSAQQFPDLHSELNLSSLELGDSALYFCASSRVGRGYNSPLHFGNGTRLTVT.

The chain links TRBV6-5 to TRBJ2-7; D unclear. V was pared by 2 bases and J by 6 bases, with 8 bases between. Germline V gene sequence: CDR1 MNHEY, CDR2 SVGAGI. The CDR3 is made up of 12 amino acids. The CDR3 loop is CASSYEVSEQYF. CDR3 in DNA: TGTGCCAGCAGTTACGAAGTATCCGAGCAGTACTTC.

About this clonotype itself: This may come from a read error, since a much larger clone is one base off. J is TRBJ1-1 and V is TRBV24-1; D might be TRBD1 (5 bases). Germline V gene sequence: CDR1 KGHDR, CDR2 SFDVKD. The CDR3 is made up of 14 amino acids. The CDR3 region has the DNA TGTGCCACCAGTGACCCCGGGACTGGTACTGAAGCTTCCTTT. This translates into CATSDPGTGTEASF.

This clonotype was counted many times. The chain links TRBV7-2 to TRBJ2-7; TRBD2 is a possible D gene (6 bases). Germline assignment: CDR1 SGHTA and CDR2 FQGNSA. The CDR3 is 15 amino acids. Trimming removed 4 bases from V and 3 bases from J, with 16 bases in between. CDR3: CASSSDAGLSYEQYF. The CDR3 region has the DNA TGTGCCAGCAGCTCAGATGCGGGACTGAGCTACGAGCAGTACTTC.

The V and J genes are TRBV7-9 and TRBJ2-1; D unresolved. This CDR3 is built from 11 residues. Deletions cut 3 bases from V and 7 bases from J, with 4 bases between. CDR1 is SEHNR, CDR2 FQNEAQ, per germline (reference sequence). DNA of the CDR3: TGTGCCAGCAGCTTTCCGAATGAGCAGTTCTTC. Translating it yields CASSFPNEQFF.

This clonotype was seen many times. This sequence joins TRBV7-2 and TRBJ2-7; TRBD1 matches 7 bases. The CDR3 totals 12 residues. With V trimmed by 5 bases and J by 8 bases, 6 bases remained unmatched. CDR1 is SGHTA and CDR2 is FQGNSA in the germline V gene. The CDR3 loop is CASSPSGGQQYF. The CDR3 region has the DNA TGTGCCAGCAGCCCATCAGGGGGTCAGCAGTACTTC.